Listed below are T cell receptor beta chains from one sample, sequenced in a study of blood T cell repertoires in COVID-19. Assay: immunoSEQ multiplex PCR; the TCRdb copy retains only in-frame clones and omits some. Among about 380,000 clones listed, about four fifths were seen once. Material: peripheral blood. The receptors originated from a human donor with acute or convalescent COVID-19. The donor label of this sample is uncertain. Each CDR3 is given with its conserved first and last residue. Each record gives: clone size, V gene, D gene, J gene, CDR3 DNA, CDR3 protein. The D gene is left open where the match is weak. Expanded clones get a size class; other rows say once, few or many, or leave the size out.

clone_size: few; v_call: TRBV9; d_call: .; j_call: TRBJ1-2; cdr3_nt: TGTGCCAGCAGCGTAGATGGAGGGTCGGGCGCAAGCTACACCTTC; cdr3_aa: CASSVDGGSGASYTF
clone_size: .; v_call: TRBV5-1; d_call: TRBD2; j_call: TRBJ2-3; cdr3_nt: TGCGCCAGCAGCTCACTTCCTCTAGCGGGGGTTCTCTCCACAGATACGCAGTATTTT; cdr3_aa: CASSSLPLAGVLSTDTQYF
clone_size: once; v_call: TRBV19; d_call: TRBD2; j_call: TRBJ2-7; cdr3_nt: TGTGCCAGTAGACTGGCTAGGGGAGGGATCCCCTACGAGCAGTACTTC; cdr3_aa: CASRLARGGIPYEQYF
clone_size: .; v_call: TRBV10-3; d_call: .; j_call: TRBJ1-4; cdr3_nt: TGTGCCATCAGTGAGAGAGGCGGAGATAATGAAAAACTGTTTTTT; cdr3_aa: CAISERGGDNEKLFF
clone_size: once; v_call: TRBV7-8; d_call: TRBD1; j_call: TRBJ2-7; cdr3_nt: TGTGCCAGCTCAGGACAGGGTGGTATAAACGAGCAGTACTTC; cdr3_aa: CASSGQGGINEQYF
clone_size: .; v_call: TRBV11-2; d_call: TRBD1; j_call: TRBJ1-6; cdr3_nt: TGTGCCAGCAGCGCACAGACAGGGGCTTATAATTCACCCCTCCACTTT; cdr3_aa: CASSAQTGAYNSPLHF
clone_size: .; v_call: TRBV9; d_call: TRBD2; j_call: TRBJ2-2; cdr3_nt: TGTGCCAGCAGCGTATCCGGGACTAGAGGGGAGCTGTTTTTT; cdr3_aa: CASSVSGTRGELFF
clone_size: .; v_call: TRBV3-1/TRBV3-2; d_call: TRBD2; j_call: TRBJ2-1; cdr3_nt: TGTGCCAGCAGCCAACTAGCGGGGAGGCGTAACAATGAGCAGTTCTTC; cdr3_aa: CASSQLAGRRNNEQFF
clone_size: once; v_call: TRBV5-6; d_call: TRBD2; j_call: TRBJ2-1; cdr3_nt: TGTGCCAGCAGCTTGGGACTAGCGGTTGATGAGCAGTTCTTC; cdr3_aa: CASSLGLAVDEQFF
clone_size: .; v_call: TRBV7-2; d_call: .; j_call: TRBJ2-5; cdr3_nt: TGTGCCAGCAGCTTAAGGAGGGGACGAGAGACCCAGTACTTC; cdr3_aa: CASSLRRGRETQYF
clone_size: .; v_call: TRBV7-9; d_call: TRBD1; j_call: TRBJ1-2; cdr3_nt: TGTGCCAGCAGCTTGGGACAGGGTCGGAACTATGGCTACACCTTC; cdr3_aa: CASSLGQGRNYGYTF
clone_size: .; v_call: TRBV5-6; d_call: TRBD1; j_call: TRBJ2-2; cdr3_nt: TGTGCCAGCAGACGACAGGGCGGCACCGGGGAGCTGTTTTTT; cdr3_aa: CASRRQGGTGELFF
clone_size: .; v_call: TRBV7-9; d_call: .; j_call: TRBJ1-5; cdr3_nt: TGTGCCAGCAGCTTAGGCGGCTATATCAATCAGCCCCAGCATTTT; cdr3_aa: CASSLGGYINQPQHF
clone_size: .; v_call: TRBV5-8; d_call: TRBD1; j_call: TRBJ1-2; cdr3_nt: TGTGCCAGCAGCCAGGGACAGGGGGCGCTGGGGAACTATGGCTACACCTTC; cdr3_aa: CASSQGQGALGNYGYTF
clone_size: .; v_call: TRBV5-5; d_call: TRBD1; j_call: TRBJ1-1; cdr3_nt: TGTGCCAGCAGCGACCTGAGACAGGGGGGCACTGAAGCTTTCTTT; cdr3_aa: CASSDLRQGGTEAFF
clone_size: .; v_call: TRBV3-1/TRBV3-2; d_call: .; j_call: TRBJ2-3; cdr3_nt: TGTGCCAGCAGCCTACGGGGGGACACTATCCCAGATACGCAGTATTTT; cdr3_aa: CASSLRGDTIPDTQYF
clone_size: .; v_call: TRBV3-1/TRBV3-2; d_call: TRBD1; j_call: TRBJ1-2; cdr3_nt: TGTGCCAGCAGCCAAGATAGGGGACAGGGAAGGTTGAATGGCTACACCTTC; cdr3_aa: CASSQDRGQGRLNGYTF
clone_size: .; v_call: TRBV5-4; d_call: .; j_call: TRBJ2-3; cdr3_nt: TGTGCCAGCAGCCAATTGGTTAGCGTCACAGATACGCAGTATTTT; cdr3_aa: CASSQLVSVTDTQYF
clone_size: .; v_call: TRBV4-1; d_call: .; j_call: TRBJ1-3; cdr3_nt: TGCGCCAGCAGCCAAGGAGGGTGGCAAACTGGAAACACCATATATTTT; cdr3_aa: CASSQGGWQTGNTIYF
clone_size: .; v_call: TRBV28; d_call: TRBD1; j_call: TRBJ1-2; cdr3_nt: TGTGCCAGCAGTATCTATACCCAGGGGGGAACCTATGGCTACACCTTC; cdr3_aa: CASSIYTQGGTYGYTF
clone_size: few; v_call: TRBV18; d_call: TRBD1; j_call: TRBJ1-5; cdr3_nt: TGTGCCAGCTCAGCGGGACAGGGGAACCGAAACAATCAGCCCCAGCATTTT; cdr3_aa: CASSAGQGNRNNQPQHF
clone_size: .; v_call: TRBV6-5; d_call: .; j_call: TRBJ1-1; cdr3_nt: TGTGCCAGCAGGGGACCAGGGAGGTCGAACACTGAAGCTTTCTTT; cdr3_aa: CASRGPGRSNTEAFF
clone_size: .; v_call: TRBV5-1; d_call: TRBD1; j_call: TRBJ2-7; cdr3_nt: TGCGCCAGCAGTATAGGGACAGGGGACTACGAGCAGTACTTC; cdr3_aa: CASSIGTGDYEQYF
clone_size: .; v_call: TRBV28; d_call: .; j_call: TRBJ2-7; cdr3_nt: TGTGCCAGCAGTTTAAGGGACTCACAGTACTTC; cdr3_aa: CASSLRDSQYF
clone_size: .; v_call: TRBV19; d_call: .; j_call: TRBJ1-5; cdr3_nt: TGTGCCAGTAGTATGAGGGCAGGGGGCAATCAGCCCCAGCATTTT; cdr3_aa: CASSMRAGGNQPQHF
clone_size: .; v_call: TRBV6-5; d_call: .; j_call: TRBJ1-1; cdr3_nt: TGTGCCATCCACCACGCAGGGAGGGCGCCTGAAGCTTTCTTT; cdr3_aa: CAIHHAGRAPEAFF
clone_size: .; v_call: TRBV5-1; d_call: TRBD1; j_call: TRBJ2-1; cdr3_nt: TGCGCCAGCAGCTACCGGACAGGAACGGGGAACAATGAGCAGTTCTTC; cdr3_aa: CASSYRTGTGNNEQFF
clone_size: .; v_call: TRBV6-5; d_call: .; j_call: TRBJ1-1; cdr3_nt: TGTGCCAGCAGATCAAGACAGTACACTGAAGCTTTCTTT; cdr3_aa: CASRSRQYTEAFF
clone_size: .; v_call: TRBV7-2; d_call: TRBD2; j_call: TRBJ2-1; cdr3_nt: TGTGCCAGCAGCCACCTTGTGCGGGAGGTGTGGGTTGGTGAGCAGTTCTTC; cdr3_aa: CASSHLVREVWVGEQFF
clone_size: .; v_call: TRBV5-4; d_call: TRBD1; j_call: TRBJ1-2; cdr3_nt: TGTGCCAGCCAGGGACAGGGTGGGTATGGCTACACCTTC; cdr3_aa: CASQGQGGYGYTF
clone_size: once; v_call: TRBV29-1; d_call: .; j_call: TRBJ1-2; cdr3_nt: TGCAGCGTCCGGGGGACGACCGAAGATGGCTACACCTTC; cdr3_aa: CSVRGTTEDGYTF
clone_size: .; v_call: TRBV6-1; d_call: .; j_call: TRBJ1-2; cdr3_nt: TGTGCCAGCAGTGAAGTCAACGACGGGATATGGAACACCTTC; cdr3_aa: CASSEVNDGIWNTF
clone_size: .; v_call: TRBV19; d_call: TRBD1; j_call: TRBJ1-1; cdr3_nt: TGTGCCAGTAGTGCCCGACAGGGGGGAAGCACTGAAGCTTTCTTT; cdr3_aa: CASSARQGGSTEAFF
clone_size: .; v_call: TRBV7-7; d_call: .; j_call: TRBJ2-1; cdr3_nt: TGTGCCAGCAGCTTAGATAGCGTTGGTGAGCAGTTCTTC; cdr3_aa: CASSLDSVGEQFF
clone_size: .; v_call: TRBV7-2; d_call: TRBD1; j_call: TRBJ2-7; cdr3_nt: TGTGCCAGCAGCTGGACAGGGAGCTCCTACGAGCAGTACTTC; cdr3_aa: CASSWTGSSYEQYF
clone_size: .; v_call: TRBV5-1; d_call: .; j_call: TRBJ1-1; cdr3_nt: TGCGCCAGCAGACTCCAGGAAAACACTGAAGCTTTCTTT; cdr3_aa: CASRLQENTEAFF
clone_size: .; v_call: TRBV4-1; d_call: .; j_call: TRBJ1-1; cdr3_nt: TGCGCCAGCAGCCAAGATCGGGGGGCTCGGGGCGCTTTCTTT; cdr3_aa: CASSQDRGARGAFF
clone_size: .; v_call: TRBV5-6; d_call: .; j_call: TRBJ2-7; cdr3_nt: TGTGCCAGCAGTTTGCCACAGGGCTACGAGCAGTACTTC; cdr3_aa: CASSLPQGYEQYF
clone_size: .; v_call: TRBV5-6; d_call: TRBD1; j_call: TRBJ2-2; cdr3_nt: TGTGCCAGCAGCGAGACAGGGGCCACCGGGGAGCTGTTTTTT; cdr3_aa: CASSETGATGELFF
clone_size: once; v_call: TRBV6-5; d_call: .; j_call: TRBJ1-2; cdr3_nt: TGTGCCAGCAAAAGTCCGCAGGGAGGGTATGGCTACACCTTC; cdr3_aa: CASKSPQGGYGYTF
clone_size: .; v_call: TRBV5-1; d_call: .; j_call: TRBJ1-1; cdr3_nt: TGCGCCAGCAGCTTGGTACAGGGTACTGAAGCTTTCTTT; cdr3_aa: CASSLVQGTEAFF
clone_size: .; v_call: TRBV18; d_call: .; j_call: TRBJ1-3; cdr3_nt: TGTGCCAGCTCGCGAGGCACTTCCCCCCCTGGAAACACCATATATTTT; cdr3_aa: CASSRGTSPPGNTIYF
clone_size: .; v_call: TRBV28; d_call: TRBD1; j_call: TRBJ1-6; cdr3_nt: TGTGCCAGCAGCACCCGTGACAGGGGATTGTCCTATAATTCACCCCTCCACTTT; cdr3_aa: CASSTRDRGLSYNSPLHF
clone_size: .; v_call: TRBV30; d_call: .; j_call: TRBJ1-1; cdr3_nt: TGTGCCTGGAGTGCGACAGTAACGAACACTGAAGCTTTCTTT; cdr3_aa: CAWSATVTNTEAFF
clone_size: .; v_call: TRBV28; d_call: .; j_call: TRBJ1-5; cdr3_nt: TGTGCCAGCAGCACGACAGTAAGCAATCAGCCCCAGCATTTT; cdr3_aa: CASSTTVSNQPQHF
clone_size: .; v_call: TRBV2; d_call: .; j_call: TRBJ2-1; cdr3_nt: TGTGCCAGCAGTGAAGCGCTTCCGACGGGTGAGCAGTTCTTC; cdr3_aa: CASSEALPTGEQFF
clone_size: .; v_call: TRBV25-1; d_call: .; j_call: TRBJ1-2; cdr3_nt: TGTGCCAGCAGTGAATGGGGGCCCGCCTACACCTTC; cdr3_aa: CASSEWGPAYTF
clone_size: once; v_call: TRBV30; d_call: TRBD1; j_call: TRBJ2-2; cdr3_nt: TGTGCCTGGAGTGTACGGCTTGGGACAGGGGCTCTGAACACCGGGGAGCTGTTTTTT; cdr3_aa: CAWSVRLGTGALNTGELFF
clone_size: few; v_call: TRBV28; d_call: .; j_call: TRBJ1-6; cdr3_nt: TGTGCCAGCACCCAAGGGTCCGGGACTCTTAATTCACCCCTCCACTTT; cdr3_aa: CASTQGSGTLNSPLHF
clone_size: .; v_call: TRBV15; d_call: .; j_call: TRBJ1-4; cdr3_nt: TGTGCCACCAGCAGAGCGGGGGTCAGAGGAGAAAAACTGTTTTTT; cdr3_aa: CATSRAGVRGEKLFF
clone_size: .; v_call: TRBV18; d_call: .; j_call: TRBJ1-4; cdr3_nt: TGTGCCAGCTCACCAGGCCTGAATGAAAAACTGTTTTTT; cdr3_aa: CASSPGLNEKLFF
clone_size: .; v_call: TRBV4-1; d_call: TRBD1; j_call: TRBJ1-6; cdr3_nt: TGCGCCAGCAGCAAGGAGGGACAGGTAGTTCACCCCCTCCACTTT; cdr3_aa: CASSKEGQVVHPLHF
clone_size: .; v_call: TRBV28; d_call: .; j_call: TRBJ1-4; cdr3_nt: TGTGCCAGCAGTCCCGGGGGGGTTAATGAAAAACTGTTTTTT; cdr3_aa: CASSPGGVNEKLFF
clone_size: .; v_call: TRBV7-8; d_call: .; j_call: TRBJ1-2; cdr3_nt: TGTGCCAGCAGCTTAGCGCAGACAGAAGTCTATGGCTACACCTTC; cdr3_aa: CASSLAQTEVYGYTF
clone_size: .; v_call: TRBV7-9; d_call: .; j_call: TRBJ1-5; cdr3_nt: TGTGCCAGCAGTCCGGAGGGCCCAGGGCCCCAGCATTTT; cdr3_aa: CASSPEGPGPQHF
clone_size: .; v_call: TRBV24-1; d_call: TRBD2; j_call: TRBJ2-1; cdr3_nt: TGTGCCACCAGTGATTCCCTAGCGGGGATTTGGAATGAGCAGTTCTTC; cdr3_aa: CATSDSLAGIWNEQFF
clone_size: few; v_call: TRBV3-1/TRBV3-2; d_call: .; j_call: TRBJ2-3; cdr3_nt: TGTGCCAGCAATAGGGCAGGGAGCACAGATACGCAGTATTTT; cdr3_aa: CASNRAGSTDTQYF
clone_size: .; v_call: TRBV10-2; d_call: TRBD2; j_call: TRBJ2-2; cdr3_nt: TGCGCCAGTAAAATTAGCGGGGGAAGCTCCGGGGAGCTGTTTTTT; cdr3_aa: CASKISGGSSGELFF
clone_size: .; v_call: TRBV18; d_call: .; j_call: TRBJ1-1; cdr3_nt: TGTGCCAGCTCACATCAACAGGTCCTGAACACTGAAGCTTTCTTT; cdr3_aa: CASSHQQVLNTEAFF
clone_size: .; v_call: TRBV27; d_call: TRBD1; j_call: TRBJ1-5; cdr3_nt: TGTGCCACCAGACAGGGGGCTCAGCCCCAGCATTTT; cdr3_aa: CATRQGAQPQHF